Below, 31 T cell receptor beta chains from the same sample are listed, as sequenced in a study of T cell responses to AZD1222 COVID-19 vaccine (dated by TCRdb to the early 2020s). The library relied on the immunoSEQ multiplex PCR assay. TCRdb stores this immuneACCESS table with in-frame sequences only. Part of the clones is absent; in the studies checked, under half of the shortfall reflects unresolved V genes, and no reason is known for the rest. The sample profile shows more than 120,000 clones; under 95% of them were found once. The ten most abundant clones make up roughly 5% of the sample. The time point label here, explained by the study, means: baseline before first vaccination. The sequencing used peripheral blood, collected on day 0 of AZD1222 vaccination. The receptor source for this set is an adult in good health.

The rearrangement uses TRBV23-1 and TRBJ2-7; D not resolved. TRBV23-1 is sorted into the ORF group, with uncertain function. The CDR3 contains 12 residues. Trimming pared 7 bases from V and 10 bases from J, leaving 17 bases between. CDR3: CASKPRTGSQYF. The CDR3 nucleotides read TGCGCCAGCAAACCCCGAACGGGCTCCCAGTACTTC.

The V and J genes are TRBV4-1 and TRBJ2-7; D possibly corresponds to TRBD2 (6 bases). V lost 0 bases and J 0 bases, leaving 15 bases between the germline ends. The germline V gene has CDR1 MGHRA and CDR2 YSYEKL. This CDR3 has 17 residues. This CDR3 is CASSQDGGLLASYEQYF. In DNA, the CDR3 is TGCGCCAGCAGCCAAGATGGGGGTCTACTAGCCTCCTACGAGCAGTACTTC.

The V gene is TRBV5-1, the J gene TRBJ1-3, with D perhaps matching TRBD1 (5 bases). CDR1 and CDR2 from the germline V gene are SGHRS and YFSETQ. V was cut by 1 base and J by 0 bases, with 11 bases left in between. CDR3 length: 16 amino acids. CDR3 region: CASSLQGFSSGNTIYF. The CDR3 DNA reads as TGCGCCAGCAGCTTGCAGGGTTTTTCCTCTGGAAACACCATATATTTT.

The chain links TRBV3-1 (or the pseudogene TRBV3-2) to TRBJ2-1; the D gene could be TRBD1 or TRBD2 (5 bases each). Per germline, CDR1 LGHDT and CDR2 YNNKEL (reference sequence). V lost 4 bases and J 2 bases, leaving 6 bases between the germline ends. The CDR3 runs to 13 residues. CDR3 nucleotides: TGTGCCAGCAGCCGGGGGACCTACAATGAGCAGTTCTTC. This encodes CASSRGTYNEQFF.

This rearrangement joins TRBV27 to TRBJ2-1; a possible D gene is TRBD2 (5 bases). The CDR3 has 11 residues. Germline V gene sequence: CDR1 MNHEY, CDR2 SMNVEV (reference sequence). The V and J ends lost 7 bases and 6 bases respectively, with 7 bases between them. CDR3 in amino acids: CASTDFNEQFF. Here the CDR3 DNA reads TGTGCCAGCACGGACTTCAATGAGCAGTTCTTC.

The CDR3 region is CASSPSTGYEQYF. CDR3 bases: TGTGCCAGCTCACCCTCGACAGGCTACGAGCAGTACTTC. The chain joins TRBV18 to TRBJ2-7; tentative D call: TRBD1 (6 bases). The CDR3 length is 13 residues. Deletions cut 3 bases from V and 3 bases from J, with 9 bases between. The germline CDR1 and CDR2 sequences are KGHSH and LQKENI.

This chain joins TRBV27 and TRBJ2-3; D is uncertain. Germline CDR1 and CDR2: MNHEY and SMNVEV (reference sequence). The V gene lost 2 bases and the J gene lost 0 bases, with 9 bases spanning the gap. The CDR3 has 15 amino acids. CDR3 loop: CASSLMSSSTDTQYF. The CDR3 coding sequence is TGTGCCAGCAGTTTAATGTCTTCTAGCACAGATACGCAGTATTTT.

This chain joins TRBV6-5 and TRBJ1-2; D call uncertain. CDR3 length: 13 amino acids. Per the germline V gene, CDR1 is MNHEY and CDR2 is SVGAGI. Trimming removed 9 bases at V and 5 bases at J, with 16 bases between. In DNA form, the CDR3 reads TGTGCCAGTGGGAGTAAGGCAGAATATGGCTACACCTTC. Translation: CASGSKAEYGYTF.

The chain couples TRBV5-4 to TRBJ1-2; weak D call: TRBD1 (5 bases). The CDR3 contains 15 residues. The V end lost 0 bases, the J end lost 0 bases, and 9 bases lay between the germline ends. CDR1 is SGHNT and CDR2 is YYREEE in the germline V gene (reference sequence). In nucleotides, the CDR3 is TGTGCCAGCAGCTTGGGGCAGGGCCCTAACTATGGCTACACCTTC. This codes for CASSLGQGPNYGYTF.

The chain joins TRBV6-6 to TRBJ1-3; TRBD1 aligns across 8 bases. The CDR3 length is 17 residues. V dropped 7 bases and J dropped 0; count of bases not matched to a gene: 11. CDR1 is MNHNY, CDR2 SVGAGI, per germline (reference sequence). Here the CDR3 DNA reads TGTGCCAGCACTCTATCCGGGACAGGTATCTCTGGAAACACCATATATTTT. Translation: CASTLSGTGISGNTIYF.

The J gene is TRBJ2-3, the V gene TRBV2; the D gene is possibly TRBD2 (5 bases). The CDR3 contains 15 residues. CDR1 is SNHLY, CDR2 FYNNEI, per germline. Trimming pared 4 bases from V and 0 bases from J, leaving 11 bases between. In DNA, the CDR3 is TGTGCCAGCAGTGTGGCTAGCAGAAGCACAGATACGCAGTATTTT. The encoded protein is CASSVASRSTDTQYF.

The rearrangement joins TRBV18 to TRBJ2-5; D not certain. V lost 0 bases and J lost 2, with 7 bases in between. The CDR3 has 14 residues. Germline assignment: CDR1 KGHSH and CDR2 LQKENI. The CDR3 loop reads CASSPPNLQETQYF. CDR3 in DNA: TGTGCCAGCTCACCACCGAACTTACAAGAGACCCAGTACTTC.

This chain links TRBV5-1 with TRBJ2-2, with D possibly being TRBD1 (5 bases). Trimming stripped 4 bases from V and 7 bases from J, with 14 bases between. The CDR3 totals 14 residues. Germline lookup yields CDR1 SGHRS and CDR2 YFSETQ. The DNA for the CDR3 is TGCGCCAGCAGCCCCGGACAAGTCGGCGGGGAGCTGTTTTTT. Translation gives CASSPGQVGGELFF.

The chain joins TRBV18 to TRBJ1-2; D remains unclear. The V and J ends lost 2 bases and 0 bases respectively, with 4 bases between them. CDR3 length equals 13 residues. CDR1 is KGHSH, CDR2 LQKENI, per germline. Here the CDR3 DNA reads TGTGCCAGCTCACCAAACGCTAACTATGGCTACACCTTC. The encoded protein is CASSPNANYGYTF. Full variable domain (outside the CDR3, taken from reference TRBV18 and TRBJ1-2): NAGVMQNPRHLVRRRGQEARLRCSPMKGHSHVYWYRQLPEEGLKFMVYLQKENIIDESGMPKERFSAEFPKEGPSILRIQQVVRGDSAAYFCASSPNANYGYTFGSGTRLTVV.

The V call is TRBV10-3, the J call TRBJ1-2, with D unclear. Trimming took 2 bases from V and 0 from J, leaving 7 bases between them. CDR3 length: 14 residues. Germline assignment: CDR1 ENHRY and CDR2 SYGVKD. CDR3: CAISEPVANYGYTF. The CDR3 DNA follows: TGTGCCATCAGTGAGCCGGTTGCTAACTATGGCTACACCTTC.

The chain is built from TRBV2 and TRBJ2-2, with D perhaps TRBD2 (5 bases). The germline V gene has CDR1 SNHLY and CDR2 FYNNEI. V was cut by 3 bases and J by 0 bases, with 11 bases left in between. This CDR3 has 16 residues. CDR3 DNA: TGTGCCAGCAGTGAGAGGAGGAGATCGAACACCGGGGAGCTGTTTTTT. Its protein product is CASSERRRSNTGELFF.

This clone has more than one count but fewer than ten. The rearrangement uses TRBV5-4 and TRBJ1-6; the match to TRBD1 covers 7 bases. This CDR3 has 14 amino acids. Germline V gene sequence: CDR1 SGHNT, CDR2 YYREEE (reference sequence). Germline trimming cut 4 bases from V and 8 bases from J; bases unmatched to any gene: 6. The CDR3 reads CASSQQGIDSPLHF. The CDR3 DNA reads TGTGCCAGCAGCCAACAGGGGATCGATTCACCCCTCCACTTT.

V is TRBV11-2 and J is TRBJ2-7; D is uncertain. The germline gives CDR1 SGHAT, CDR2 FQNNGV. This CDR3 region has 15 residues. Trimming stripped 5 bases from V and 3 bases from J, with 17 bases between. CDR3 in DNA: TGTGCCAGCAGCCTCGAAATCCCCACGGTCTACGAGCAGTACTTC. Amino acid sequence: CASSLEIPTVYEQYF.

The chain combines TRBV11-3 with TRBJ2-7, with D tentatively TRBD1 (5 bases). This CDR3 contains 11 residues. Germline CDR1 SGHNT, CDR2 YENEEA. The V end lost 4 bases, the J end lost 6 bases, and 7 bases lay between the germline ends. CDR3 sequence: CASSSTGEQYF. The CDR3 bases are TGTGCCAGCAGCTCAACAGGCGAGCAGTACTTC.

The V call is TRBV7-2, the J call TRBJ1-4; tentatively, D is TRBD1 (6 bases). The CDR3 length is 16 residues. Deletions cut 0 bases from V and 8 bases from J, with 16 bases between. Germline loops: CDR1 SGHTA, CDR2 FQGNSA. CDR3 DNA sequence: TGTGCCAGCAGCTTAGCGTCCCCAGGGGTCGGCGAAAAACTGTTTTTT. Residues: CASSLASPGVGEKLFF.

The chain employs TRBV15 and TRBJ1-1, with D possibly TRBD1 on 5 matching bases. V was cut by 2 bases and J by 11 bases, with 12 bases left in between. This CDR3 has 12 amino acids. CDR1 and CDR2 (germline): LNHNV, YYDKDF (reference sequence). Here the CDR3 DNA reads TGTGCCACCAGCAGATCGGGGACCCTCGCTTTCTTT. Protein product: CATSRSGTLAFF. Complete variable domain (other parts from reference TRBV15 and TRBJ1-1): DAMVIQNPRYQVTQFGKPVTLSCSQTLNHNVMYWYQQKSSQAPKLLFHYYDKDFNNEADTPDNFQSRRPNTSFCFLDIRSPGLGDTAMYLCATSRSGTLAFFGQGTRLTVV.

V is TRBV28 and J is TRBJ1-2; 8 nucleotides line up with TRBD1. The CDR3 runs 15 residues. Germline V gene lookup returns CDR1 MDHEN and CDR2 SYDVKM. The trim removed 6 bases at V and 4 bases at J, leaving 10 bases unmatched. The CDR3 spells CASRLEDRAFYGYTF. Written as DNA, the CDR3 is TGTGCCAGCAGATTAGAGGACAGGGCCTTCTATGGCTACACCTTC.

The V gene is TRBV2, the J gene TRBJ2-7, with TRBD1 matching 7 bases. The CDR3 spans 14 residues. The V gene end was trimmed by 1 base and the J gene end by 7 bases; junction bases not matched to a gene: 7. The V gene's germline CDR1 is SNHLY and CDR2 FYNNEI. For the CDR3, the DNA is TGTGCCAGCAGTGAAGGGCGTGGACAGGTAGAGCAGTACTTC. Residues: CASSEGRGQVEQYF.

Here the CDR3 reads CASSLNGENTEAFF. CDR3 sequence (DNA): TGTGCCAGCAGCCTCAATGGGGAGAACACTGAAGCTTTCTTT. The chain links TRBV4-2 to TRBJ1-1; D gene ambiguous. Germline CDR1 reads LGHNA; CDR2 reads YNFKEQ. Trimming removed 4 bases at V and 1 base at J, with 10 bases between. CDR3 length equals 14 residues.

This clone was seen a handful of times. The chain employs TRBV15 and TRBJ1-1, with D perhaps TRBD1 (6 bases). Trimming shortened V by 3 bases and J by 11 bases, and 22 bases separated the two germline ends. CDR1 and CDR2 (germline): LNHNV, YYDKDF (reference sequence). The CDR3 length is 15 residues. In DNA form, the CDR3 reads TGTGCCACCAGCAGGCAGGGGTCTATCCAGGTAAAGGCTTTCTTT. Its protein is CATSRQGSIQVKAFF.

V gene TRBV11-2 combines with J gene TRBJ2-3, with 7 bases fitting TRBD2. The CDR3 contains 16 residues. The V segment lost 0 bases and the J segment 1 base; nucleotides outside the gene matches: 4. The germline CDR1 and CDR2 sequences are SGHAT and FQNNGV. The CDR3 loop reads CASSLEAGVGTDTQYF. The CDR3, as DNA: TGTGCCAGCAGCTTAGAGGCGGGGGTCGGCACAGATACGCAGTATTTT.

This sequence joins TRBV2 and TRBJ1-6; 9 bases map to TRBD1. V gave up 0 bases and J gave up 9 bases; unmatched junction bases: 3. The CDR3 extends over 15 amino acids. Looked up from germline, CDR1 is SNHLY and CDR2 is FYNNEI. The CDR3 region has the DNA TGTGCCAGCAGTGAAGCGGGACAGGGTGGTTCACCCCTCCACTTT. It yields the protein CASSEAGQGGSPLHF.

The rearrangement uses TRBV21-1 and TRBJ1-1. TRBV21-1 counts as a pseudogene. This CDR3 contains 16 residues. The CDR3 sequence: CASSGSLGGLYVVAFF. The DNA for the CDR3 is TGTGCCAGCAGCGGGAGTTTGGGGGGCTTATATGTGGTGGCTTTCTTT.

The chain has TRBV5-1 and TRBJ1-2; perhaps TRBD1 as D (6 bases). The CDR3 spans 14 residues. In germline, CDR1 is SGHRS, CDR2 YFSETQ. V dropped 4 bases and J dropped 6 bases, with 16 bases sitting between them. CDR3 DNA sequence: TGCGCCAGCAGCCCAGGGACGGGACAACATGGCTACACCTTC. Translating gives CASSPGTGQHGYTF. The full variable domain, with the rest looked up from reference TRBV5-1 and TRBJ1-2, is KAGVTQTPRYLIKTRGQQVTLSCSPISGHRSVSWYQQTPGQGLQFLFEYFSETQRNKGNFPGRFSGRQFSNSRSEMNVSTLELGDSALYLCASSPGTGQHGYTFGSGTRLTVV.

This chain links TRBV5-6 with TRBJ2-7; 7 nucleotides match TRBD2. Losses at the gene ends were 0 bases for V and 0 bases for J; bases not matched to a gene: 0. The CDR3 sequence is 14 residues long. In germline, CDR1 is SGHDT, CDR2 YYEEEE. The CDR3 is CASSLGGSSYEQYF. The CDR3 DNA is TGTGCCAGCAGCTTGGGCGGGAGCTCCTACGAGCAGTACTTC.

This rearrangement joins TRBV10-1 to TRBJ1-1; TRBD1 matches 8 bases. Germline-derived CDR1 and CDR2 are WNHNN and SYGVQD (reference sequence). The CDR3 totals 14 residues. V was pared by 3 bases and J by 4 bases, with 4 bases of the junction left unmatched. CDR3 sequence: CASSENRGTTEAFF. CDR3 coding DNA: TGCGCCAGCAGTGAAAACAGGGGGACCACTGAAGCTTTCTTT.